The source of this TCR beta chain is a study of T-cell reconstitution after alpha-beta-depleted transplantation in children. This clonotype has more than one count but fewer than ten. The antigen is unknown. V lost 0 bases and J 6 bases, leaving 21 bases between the germline ends. The CDR3 is 17 amino acids. The germline V gene encodes CDR1 DFQATT and CDR2 SNEGSKA (reference sequence). It was with unique molecular identifiers that the TCRbeta library was prepared. MiXCR, run by TCRdb on the PCR reads, gives a single entry per CDR3 protein. Among 200,000 to 250,000 distinct CDR3 sequences listed, roughly 9.1% were seen once. General study points: One year after transplant, T-cell counts and diversity came mostly from newly produced T cells. Expanded graft clones, several hundred of them, were reportedly the source of alpha-beta T cells about two months after transplant. There were some patients whose high TCRbeta diversity at day 60 came from surviving recipient T cells and thymic progenitors.

The sequence was collected from a male patient between 2 and 15 years old who had a stem cell transplant for acute myeloid leukemia, so the T cells may come from the graft donor. The genes are TRBV20-1 and TRBJ1-5; possible D gene TRBD1, 5 bases. Sequencing was performed on PBMCs, mostly from graft donor cells, taken 360 days after TCRalphabeta/CD19-depleted stem cell transplant. CDR3 sequence (DNA): TGCAGTGCTAGAGATAGGACAAAGGGATCGGTTTCTCAGCCCCAGCATTTT. Its protein is CSARDRTKGSVSQPQHF.